A single sample is the source of the 23 T cell receptor beta chains below, sequenced in a study of shared clonotypes between healthy human individuals (TCRdb year 2020). Preparation of the library involved the immunoSEQ multiplex PCR assay. TCRdb holds this immuneACCESS table with in-frame rearrangements only. Some clones are missing; in checked studies, unresolved V genes explain under half, and the rest has no known cause. The sample table shows roughly 76,000 clones, and roughly three fifths are seen once. The ten biggest clones cover over 50% of the sample. The sequenced sample was memory CD8+ T cells sorted from blood. In light of the paper, this sample's cell subset or site label describes: CD45RO+ cells pooled with CCR7-negative TemRA cells. The receptors originated from a man aged 25 to 40 in good health.

V usage is TRBV29-1 and J usage is TRBJ2-3, with 7 bases lining up with TRBD1. There are 12 residues in the CDR3. J gave up 11 bases and V 2 bases, and 7 bases lay outside the gene matches. Germline assignment: CDR1 SQVTM and CDR2 ANQGSEA. This chain's CDR3 is CSVESHSGGQYF. CDR3 DNA sequence: TGCAGCGTTGAATCCCACTCAGGGGGGCAGTATTTT.

This chain joins TRBV6-1 and TRBJ2-5, with a tentative D call TRBD2 (7 bases). Germline values: CDR1 MNHNS, CDR2 SASEGT. This CDR3 is 15 amino acids long. Trimming took off 5 bases at V and 0 bases at J, with 13 bases between the two ends. DNA for the CDR3: TGTGCCAGCAGTAGGGTCGGGGGGCACCAAGAGACCCAGTACTTC. It specifies CASSRVGGHQETQYF.

V and J are TRBV7-8 and TRBJ2-7; tentative D call: TRBD1 (7 bases). Per the germline V gene, CDR1 is SGHVS and CDR2 is FQNEAQ. There are 12 residues in the CDR3. The V and J ends lost 3 bases and 9 bases respectively, with 12 bases between them. The CDR3 DNA reads as TGTGCCAGCAGCTTTGGCCAGGGGGGGCAGTACTTC. The encoded protein is CASSFGQGGQYF. The variable domain in full, with the rest retrieved from reference TRBV7-8 and TRBJ2-7, is GAGVSQSPRYKVAKRGQDVALRCDPISGHVSLFWYQQALGQGPEFLTYFQNEAQLDKSGLPSDRFFAERPEGSVSTLKIQRTQQEDSAVYLCASSFGQGGQYFGPGTRLTVT.

The chain links TRBV6-1 to TRBJ1-1; perhaps TRBD1 as D (5 bases). Germline CDR1 reads MNHNS; CDR2 reads SASEGT. The CDR3 loop spans 15 amino acids. Trimming removed 4 bases at V and 3 bases at J, with 15 bases between. The CDR3 DNA sequence: TGTGCCAGCAGTGGCCGGGAAGAGGGGTACACTGAAGCTTTCTTT. Protein: CASSGREEGYTEAFF.

The J gene is TRBJ2-5, the V gene TRBV5-6; no definite D call. V lost 0 bases and J lost 3, with 15 bases in between. The CDR3 is 16 residues long. The germline V gene has CDR1 SGHDT and CDR2 YYEEEE. CDR3 region: CASSLGPSTTKETQYF. CDR3 sequence (DNA): TGTGCCAGCAGCTTGGGCCCCTCCACAACGAAAGAGACCCAGTACTTC.

This chain joins TRBV5-1 and TRBJ1-4, with no clear D. CDR3 size: 17 residues. Trimming removed 1 base from V and 7 bases from J, with 20 bases in between. Germline V CDR1 and CDR2: SGHRS, YFSETQ. The CDR3 nucleotides read TGCGCCAGCAGCTTGAACAGAGCGTCGGGGATGGGTGAAAAACTGTTTTTT. Translation: CASSLNRASGMGEKLFF.

The chain combines TRBV7-2 with TRBJ2-7, with 10 bases identical to TRBD1. The CDR3 loop spans 16 amino acids. Germline V gene lookup returns CDR1 SGHTA and CDR2 FQGNSA. With V trimmed by 3 bases and J by 4 bases, 9 bases remained unmatched. CDR3 sequence: CASSLLPGQGDYEQYF. The CDR3 nucleotides read TGTGCCAGCAGCTTGTTACCCGGACAGGGGGATTACGAGCAGTACTTC.

The CDR3 reads CASSEIREETQYF. CDR3 bases: TGTGCCAGCAGTGAGATCCGGGAAGAGACCCAGTACTTC. V is TRBV13 and J is TRBJ2-5; D unresolved. The CDR3 length is 13 residues. Trimming took 6 bases from V and 3 from J, leaving 11 bases between them. Germline CDR1 PRHDT, CDR2 FYEKMQ (reference sequence).

This chain links TRBV29-1 with TRBJ2-5, with D possibly being TRBD2 (5 bases). V lost 7 bases and J lost 2, with 14 bases in between. The germline gives CDR1 SQVTM, CDR2 ANQGSEA. The CDR3 sequence is 13 residues long. This CDR3 reads CSAAGLMQETQYF. For the CDR3, the DNA is TGCAGCGCCGCTGGACTCATGCAAGAGACCCAGTACTTC.

This chain connects TRBV7-2 to TRBJ2-5, with TRBD1 matching 11 bases. The CDR3 totals 15 residues. Germline V gene lookup returns CDR1 SGHTA and CDR2 FQGNSA. The junction had 5 bases not matched to a gene; V was cut back by 3 bases and J by 5 bases. Here the CDR3 reads CASSFRDRGFETQYF. Here the CDR3 DNA reads TGTGCCAGCAGCTTCCGGGACAGGGGGTTTGAGACCCAGTACTTC.

This chain connects TRBV4-3 to TRBJ1-1; D gene unclear. The CDR3 consists of 14 residues. V lost 4 bases, J lost 5 bases, and 14 bases lay in between. Germline V CDR1 and CDR2: LGHNA, YSLEER. The CDR3 nucleotides are TGCGCCAGCAGCCTTAAACGGACCGGAACTGAAGCTTTCTTT. It codes for CASSLKRTGTEAFF.

The V and J genes are TRBV5-1 and TRBJ2-7; 11 nucleotides line up with TRBD1. V gave up 4 bases and J gave up 5 bases; unmatched junction bases: 5. The germline CDR1 and CDR2 sequences are SGHRS and YFSETQ. This CDR3 spans 14 amino acids. CDR3 protein: CASSTGQGADEQYF. CDR3 sequence (DNA): TGCGCCAGCAGCACAGGACAGGGGGCCGACGAGCAGTACTTC.

The rearrangement uses TRBV7-9 and TRBJ2-7; D not certain. CDR3 size: 15 residues. The germline V and J ends were trimmed by 1 base and 3 bases, with 13 bases remaining between them. CDR1 is SEHNR, CDR2 FQNEAQ, per germline (reference sequence). The CDR3 sequence is CASSLGANYLYEQYF. As DNA, the CDR3 is TGTGCCAGCAGCTTAGGAGCAAATTACCTCTACGAGCAGTACTTC.

The chain joins TRBV27 to TRBJ2-3; the match to TRBD2 covers 11 bases. CDR3 length: 14 amino acids. V trimming: 6 bases; J trimming: 10 bases; junction bases outside the gene matches: 9. CDR1 and CDR2 (germline): MNHEY, SMNVEV (reference sequence). CDR3: CASSRGLADRAQYF. The CDR3 DNA reads as TGTGCCAGCAGCAGGGGACTAGCGGATAGAGCGCAGTATTTT.

The chain employs TRBV29-1 and TRBJ2-1, with TRBD2 matching over 9 bases. Germline-derived CDR1 and CDR2 are SQVTM and ANQGSEA. This CDR3 has 14 residues. The ends lost 8 bases at V and 3 bases at J; junction bases unmatched: 8. The CDR3 coding sequence is TGCAGCATAGCGGGAGTAGGGGACTACAATGAGCAGTTCTTC. Its translation: CSIAGVGDYNEQFF.

V and J are TRBV19 and TRBJ2-7; the D gene is possibly TRBD2 (6 bases). Deletions cut 3 bases from V and 2 bases from J, with 14 bases between. Germline V gives CDR1 LNHDA, CDR2 SQIVND (reference sequence). The CDR3 is 15 residues long. This chain's CDR3 is CASSIAASATYEQYF. Here the CDR3 DNA reads TGTGCCAGTAGTATCGCGGCTAGCGCGACCTACGAGCAGTACTTC.

The chain combines TRBV5-4 with TRBJ2-7; 8 positions match TRBD1. The CDR3 has 15 amino acids. Germline trimming cut 3 bases from V and 3 bases from J; bases unmatched to any gene: 8. Germline values: CDR1 SGHNT, CDR2 YYREEE (reference sequence). The CDR3 is CASSSPGQGHYEQYF. CDR3 DNA sequence: TGTGCCAGCAGCTCCCCTGGACAGGGCCACTACGAGCAGTACTTC.

The genes are TRBV7-9 and TRBJ1-1; maybe TRBD1 (5 bases). CDR3 size: 12 residues. Germline CDR1 is SEHNR and CDR2 is FQNEAQ (reference sequence). The CDR3 DNA is TGTGTCATGGAAGGGGTTTACCCTGAAGCTTTCTTT. Translating it yields CVMEGVYPEAFF.

This clone is a singleton in its sample. This chain uses TRBV9 with TRBJ2-2; no definite D call. The V and J ends lost 0 bases and 6 bases respectively, with 3 bases between them. The length of the CDR3 is 12 residues. Germline values: CDR1 SGDLS, CDR2 YYNGEE. The CDR3 nucleotides are TGTGCCAGCAGCGTAGACTCCGGGGAGCTGTTTTTT. It translates to CASSVDSGELFF.

The chain is built from TRBV5-4 and TRBJ2-1, with 8 bases matching TRBD2. This CDR3 is built from 15 residues. V lost 4 bases, J lost 7 bases, and 10 bases stayed unmatched. CDR1 and CDR2 from the germline V gene are SGHNT and YYREEE (reference sequence). This CDR3 is CASSLPTSAPNEQFF. In DNA, the CDR3 is TGTGCCAGCAGCCTGCCGACTAGCGCGCCTAATGAGCAGTTCTTC.

This clone was counted only a few times. The genes are TRBV5-1 and TRBJ2-7; 11 bases are a match to TRBD1. There are 15 residues in the CDR3. After removal of 0 bases from V and 4 bases from J, the junction contained 3 bases not matched to a gene. CDR1 SGHRS and CDR2 YFSETQ come from the germline V gene. The CDR3 is CASSLGGTGGYEQYF. CDR3 DNA: TGCGCCAGCAGCTTGGGCGGGACAGGGGGTTACGAGCAGTACTTC.

This clone occurred once. This rearrangement joins TRBV11-3 to TRBJ2-7, with 8 bases that match TRBD1. The J segment lost 7 bases and the V segment lost 2 bases, leaving 7 bases of the junction unmatched. There are 14 residues in the CDR3. Germline-derived CDR1 and CDR2 are SGHNT and YENEEA. CDR3 sequence (DNA): TGTGCCAGCAGCTTACAGGGGGCGCTGGATGAGCAGTACTTC. Amino acid sequence: CASSLQGALDEQYF. The whole variable domain, remainder taken from reference TRBV11-3 and TRBJ2-7, is EAGVVQSPRYKIIEKKQPVAFWCNPISGHNTLYWYLQNLGQGPELLIRYENEEAVDDSQLPKDRFSAERLKGVDSTLKIQPAELGDSAVYLCASSLQGALDEQYFGPGTRLTVT.

The chain recombines TRBV5-1 with TRBJ2-3; 11 bases fit TRBD1. After removal of 4 bases from V and 4 bases from J, the junction contained 8 bases not matched to a gene. Germline V gene sequence: CDR1 SGHRS, CDR2 YFSETQ. This CDR3 region has 16 residues. CDR3 nucleotides: TGCGCCAGCAGCGGACTAGGACAGGGGGCATCAGATACGCAGTATTTT. It translates to CASSGLGQGASDTQYF. Variable domain in full (rest from reference TRBV5-1 and TRBJ2-3): KAGVTQTPRYLIKTRGQQVTLSCSPISGHRSVSWYQQTPGQGLQFLFEYFSETQRNKGNFPGRFSGRQFSNSRSEMNVSTLELGDSALYLCASSGLGQGASDTQYFGPGTRLTVL.